These 3 T cell receptor beta chains came from one sample sequenced in a study of PD-L1 blockade in urothelial cancer. The data were produced by immunoSEQ multiplex PCR, yet TCRdb's version contains in-frame clones alone and is incomplete. The table lists 30,000 to 40,000 clones, just under 85% of them singletons. Time point described: pretreatment peripheral blood. The sequenced sample was PBMCs, obtained around atezolizumab (anti-PD-L1) treatment. The receptors derive from a man older than 75 with urothelial cancer.

The chain joins TRBV28 to TRBJ1-3; D is unclear. Germline V gives CDR1 MDHEN, CDR2 SYDVKM. V gave up 2 bases and J gave up 10 bases, with 15 bases separating them. This CDR3 region has 14 residues. Written as DNA, the CDR3 is TGTGCCAGCAGTTTAAAGCACGGAGGAGCAACCATATATTTT. Protein sequence: CASSLKHGGATIYF.

This clone was counted only a few times. The chain recombines TRBV30 with TRBJ2-7; weak D call: TRBD1 (6 bases). CDR1 and CDR2 from the germline V gene are GTSNPN and SVGIG (reference sequence). V lost 2 bases and J lost 5, with 10 bases in between. The CDR3 runs to 12 residues. The CDR3 region has the DNA TGTGCCTGGAGTCCCCACAGGGACGAGCAGTACTTC. Amino acid sequence: CAWSPHRDEQYF. Variable domain in full (rest from reference TRBV30 and TRBJ2-7): SQTIHQWPATLVQPVGSPLSLECTVEGTSNPNLYWYRQAAGRGLQLLFYSVGIGQISSEVPQNLSASRPQDRQFILSSKKLLLSDSGFYLCAWSPHRDEQYFGPGTRLTVT.

The V gene is TRBV28, the J gene TRBJ2-1; 7 nucleotides align to TRBD1. The CDR3 consists of 15 residues. Germline lookup yields CDR1 MDHEN and CDR2 SYDVKM. V dropped 6 bases and J dropped 4; count of bases not matched to a gene: 9. CDR3 amino acids: CASRFPGQKYNEQFF. The CDR3, as DNA: TGTGCCAGCAGGTTTCCGGGACAGAAGTACAATGAGCAGTTCTTC.